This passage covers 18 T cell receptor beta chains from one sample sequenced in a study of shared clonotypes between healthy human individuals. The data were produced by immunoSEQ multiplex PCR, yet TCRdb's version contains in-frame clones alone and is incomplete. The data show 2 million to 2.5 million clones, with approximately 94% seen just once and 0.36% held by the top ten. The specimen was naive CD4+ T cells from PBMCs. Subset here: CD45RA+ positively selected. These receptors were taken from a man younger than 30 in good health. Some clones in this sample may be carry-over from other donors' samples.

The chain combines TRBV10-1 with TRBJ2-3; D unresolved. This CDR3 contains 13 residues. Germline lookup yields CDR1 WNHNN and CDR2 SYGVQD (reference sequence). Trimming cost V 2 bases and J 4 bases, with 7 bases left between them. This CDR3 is CASSEPLADTQYF. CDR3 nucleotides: TGCGCCAGCAGTGAGCCCCTTGCAGATACGCAGTATTTT.

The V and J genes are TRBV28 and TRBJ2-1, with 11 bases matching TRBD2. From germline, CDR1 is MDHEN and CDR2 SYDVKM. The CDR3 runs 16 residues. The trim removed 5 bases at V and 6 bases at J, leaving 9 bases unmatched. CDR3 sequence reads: CASSLVGLAGGNEQFF. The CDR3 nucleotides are TGTGCCAGCAGTCTGGTAGGGCTAGCGGGAGGCAATGAGCAGTTCTTC. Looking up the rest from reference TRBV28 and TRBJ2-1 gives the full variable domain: DVKVTQSSRYLVKRTGEKVFLECVQDMDHENMFWYRQDPGLGLRLIYFSYDVKMKEKGDIPEGYSVSREKKERFSLILESASTNQTSMYLCASSLVGLAGGNEQFFGPGTRLTVL.

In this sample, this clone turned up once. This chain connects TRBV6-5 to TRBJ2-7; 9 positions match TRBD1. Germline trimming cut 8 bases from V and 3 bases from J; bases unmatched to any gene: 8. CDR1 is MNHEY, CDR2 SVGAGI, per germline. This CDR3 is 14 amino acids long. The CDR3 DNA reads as TGTGCCAGCTGGGGGACAGGGAGGGACTACGAGCAGTACTTC. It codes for CASWGTGRDYEQYF.

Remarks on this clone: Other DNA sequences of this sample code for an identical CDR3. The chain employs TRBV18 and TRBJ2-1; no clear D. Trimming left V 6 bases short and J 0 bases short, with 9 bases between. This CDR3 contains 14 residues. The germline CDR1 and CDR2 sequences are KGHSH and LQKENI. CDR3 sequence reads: CASSPSSSYNEQFF. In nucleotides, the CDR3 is TGTGCCAGCTCGCCGTCGTCCTCCTACAATGAGCAGTTCTTC.

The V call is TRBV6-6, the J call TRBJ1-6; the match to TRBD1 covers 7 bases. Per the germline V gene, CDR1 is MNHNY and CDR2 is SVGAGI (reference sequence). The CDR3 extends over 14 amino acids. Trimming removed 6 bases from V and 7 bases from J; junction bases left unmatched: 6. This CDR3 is CASREGAQNSPLHF. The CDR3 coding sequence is TGTGCCAGCAGAGAGGGGGCGCAGAATTCACCCCTCCACTTT.

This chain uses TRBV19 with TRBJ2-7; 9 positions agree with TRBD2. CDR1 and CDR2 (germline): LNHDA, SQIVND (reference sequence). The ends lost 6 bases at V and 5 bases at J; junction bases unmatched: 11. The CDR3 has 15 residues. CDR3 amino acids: CASRGGRAQDNEQYF. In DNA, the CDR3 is TGTGCCAGTAGGGGCGGGAGGGCCCAGGACAACGAGCAGTACTTC.

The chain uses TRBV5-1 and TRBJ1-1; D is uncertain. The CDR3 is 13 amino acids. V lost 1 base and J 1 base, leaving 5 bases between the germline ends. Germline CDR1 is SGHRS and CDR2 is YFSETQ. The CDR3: CASSLPWNTEAFF. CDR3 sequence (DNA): TGCGCCAGCAGCTTGCCCTGGAACACTGAAGCTTTCTTT.

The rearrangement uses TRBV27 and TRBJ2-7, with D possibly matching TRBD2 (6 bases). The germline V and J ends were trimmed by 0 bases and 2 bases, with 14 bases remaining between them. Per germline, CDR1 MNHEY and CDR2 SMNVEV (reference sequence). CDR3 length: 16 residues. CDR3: CASSLSLGWGAYEQYF. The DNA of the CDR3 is TGTGCCAGCAGTTTATCGTTGGGGTGGGGGGCCTACGAGCAGTACTTC.

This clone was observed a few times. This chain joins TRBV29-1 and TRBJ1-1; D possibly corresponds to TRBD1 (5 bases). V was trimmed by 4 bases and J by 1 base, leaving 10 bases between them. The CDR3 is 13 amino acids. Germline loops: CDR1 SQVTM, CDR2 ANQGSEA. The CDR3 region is CSVGTDKNTEAFF. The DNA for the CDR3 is TGCAGCGTTGGGACGGACAAGAACACTGAAGCTTTCTTT.

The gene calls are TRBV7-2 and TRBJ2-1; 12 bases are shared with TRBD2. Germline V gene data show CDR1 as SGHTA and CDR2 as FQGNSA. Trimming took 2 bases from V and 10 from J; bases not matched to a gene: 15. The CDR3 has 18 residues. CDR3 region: CASSLQPGTSGWAGEQFF. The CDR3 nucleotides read TGTGCCAGCAGCTTACAACCCGGGACTAGCGGGTGGGCCGGGGAGCAGTTCTTC.

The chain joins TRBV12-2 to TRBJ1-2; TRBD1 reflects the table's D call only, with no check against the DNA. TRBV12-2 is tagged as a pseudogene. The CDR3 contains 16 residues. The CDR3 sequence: CASRLAEGATPPEKTF. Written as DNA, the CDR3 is TGTGCAAGTCGCTTAGCGGAGGGGGCAACGCCCCCAGAGAAGACCTTC.

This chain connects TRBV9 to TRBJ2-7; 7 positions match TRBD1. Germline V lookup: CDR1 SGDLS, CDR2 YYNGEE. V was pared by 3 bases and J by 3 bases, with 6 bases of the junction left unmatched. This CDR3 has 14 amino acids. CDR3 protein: CASSGGQPGYEQYF. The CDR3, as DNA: TGTGCCAGCAGCGGGGGACAGCCGGGCTACGAGCAGTACTTC. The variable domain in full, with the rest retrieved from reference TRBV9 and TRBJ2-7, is DSGVTQTPKHLITATGQRVTLRCSPRSGDLSVYWYQQSLDQGLQFLIQYYNGEERAKGNILERFSAQQFPDLHSELNLSSLELGDSALYFCASSGGQPGYEQYFGPGTRLTVT.

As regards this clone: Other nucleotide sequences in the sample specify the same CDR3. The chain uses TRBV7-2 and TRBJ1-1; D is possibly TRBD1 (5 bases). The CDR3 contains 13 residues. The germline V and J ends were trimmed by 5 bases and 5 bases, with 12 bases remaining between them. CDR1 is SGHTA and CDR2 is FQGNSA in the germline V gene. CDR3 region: CASSLDGGTEAFF. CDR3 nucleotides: TGTGCCAGCAGCCTAGACGGGGGAACTGAAGCTTTCTTT.

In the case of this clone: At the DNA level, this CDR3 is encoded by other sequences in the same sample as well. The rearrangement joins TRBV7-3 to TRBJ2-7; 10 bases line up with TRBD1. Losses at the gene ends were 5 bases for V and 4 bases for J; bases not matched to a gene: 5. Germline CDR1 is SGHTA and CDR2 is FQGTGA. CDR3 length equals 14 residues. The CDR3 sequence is CASSLLGQGYEQYF. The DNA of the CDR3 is TGTGCCAGCAGCCTCCTGGGACAGGGGTACGAGCAGTACTTC.

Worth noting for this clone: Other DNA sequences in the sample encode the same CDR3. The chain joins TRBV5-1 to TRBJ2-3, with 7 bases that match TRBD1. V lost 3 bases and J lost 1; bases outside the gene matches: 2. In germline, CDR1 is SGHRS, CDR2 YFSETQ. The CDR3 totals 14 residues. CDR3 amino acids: CASSSGTGTDTQYF. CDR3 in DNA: TGCGCCAGCAGCTCAGGGACAGGCACAGATACGCAGTATTTT.

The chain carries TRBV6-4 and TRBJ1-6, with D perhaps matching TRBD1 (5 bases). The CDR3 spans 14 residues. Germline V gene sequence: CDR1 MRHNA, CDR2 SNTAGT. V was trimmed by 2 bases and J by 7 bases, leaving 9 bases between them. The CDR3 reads CASSDQGGNSPLHF. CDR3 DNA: TGTGCCAGCAGTGACCAGGGTGGGAATTCACCCCTCCACTTT.

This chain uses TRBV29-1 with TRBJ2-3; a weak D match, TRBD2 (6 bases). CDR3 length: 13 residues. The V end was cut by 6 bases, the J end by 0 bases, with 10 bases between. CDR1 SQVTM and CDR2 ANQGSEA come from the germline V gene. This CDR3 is CSVRRESTDTQYF. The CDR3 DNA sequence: TGCAGCGTCCGGAGGGAGAGCACAGATACGCAGTATTTT.

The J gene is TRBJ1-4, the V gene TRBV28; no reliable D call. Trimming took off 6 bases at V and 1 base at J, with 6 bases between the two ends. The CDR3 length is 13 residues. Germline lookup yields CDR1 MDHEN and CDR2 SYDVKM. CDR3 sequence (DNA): TGTGCCAGCAGAAGGGTAACTAATGAAAAACTGTTTTTT. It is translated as CASRRVTNEKLFF.